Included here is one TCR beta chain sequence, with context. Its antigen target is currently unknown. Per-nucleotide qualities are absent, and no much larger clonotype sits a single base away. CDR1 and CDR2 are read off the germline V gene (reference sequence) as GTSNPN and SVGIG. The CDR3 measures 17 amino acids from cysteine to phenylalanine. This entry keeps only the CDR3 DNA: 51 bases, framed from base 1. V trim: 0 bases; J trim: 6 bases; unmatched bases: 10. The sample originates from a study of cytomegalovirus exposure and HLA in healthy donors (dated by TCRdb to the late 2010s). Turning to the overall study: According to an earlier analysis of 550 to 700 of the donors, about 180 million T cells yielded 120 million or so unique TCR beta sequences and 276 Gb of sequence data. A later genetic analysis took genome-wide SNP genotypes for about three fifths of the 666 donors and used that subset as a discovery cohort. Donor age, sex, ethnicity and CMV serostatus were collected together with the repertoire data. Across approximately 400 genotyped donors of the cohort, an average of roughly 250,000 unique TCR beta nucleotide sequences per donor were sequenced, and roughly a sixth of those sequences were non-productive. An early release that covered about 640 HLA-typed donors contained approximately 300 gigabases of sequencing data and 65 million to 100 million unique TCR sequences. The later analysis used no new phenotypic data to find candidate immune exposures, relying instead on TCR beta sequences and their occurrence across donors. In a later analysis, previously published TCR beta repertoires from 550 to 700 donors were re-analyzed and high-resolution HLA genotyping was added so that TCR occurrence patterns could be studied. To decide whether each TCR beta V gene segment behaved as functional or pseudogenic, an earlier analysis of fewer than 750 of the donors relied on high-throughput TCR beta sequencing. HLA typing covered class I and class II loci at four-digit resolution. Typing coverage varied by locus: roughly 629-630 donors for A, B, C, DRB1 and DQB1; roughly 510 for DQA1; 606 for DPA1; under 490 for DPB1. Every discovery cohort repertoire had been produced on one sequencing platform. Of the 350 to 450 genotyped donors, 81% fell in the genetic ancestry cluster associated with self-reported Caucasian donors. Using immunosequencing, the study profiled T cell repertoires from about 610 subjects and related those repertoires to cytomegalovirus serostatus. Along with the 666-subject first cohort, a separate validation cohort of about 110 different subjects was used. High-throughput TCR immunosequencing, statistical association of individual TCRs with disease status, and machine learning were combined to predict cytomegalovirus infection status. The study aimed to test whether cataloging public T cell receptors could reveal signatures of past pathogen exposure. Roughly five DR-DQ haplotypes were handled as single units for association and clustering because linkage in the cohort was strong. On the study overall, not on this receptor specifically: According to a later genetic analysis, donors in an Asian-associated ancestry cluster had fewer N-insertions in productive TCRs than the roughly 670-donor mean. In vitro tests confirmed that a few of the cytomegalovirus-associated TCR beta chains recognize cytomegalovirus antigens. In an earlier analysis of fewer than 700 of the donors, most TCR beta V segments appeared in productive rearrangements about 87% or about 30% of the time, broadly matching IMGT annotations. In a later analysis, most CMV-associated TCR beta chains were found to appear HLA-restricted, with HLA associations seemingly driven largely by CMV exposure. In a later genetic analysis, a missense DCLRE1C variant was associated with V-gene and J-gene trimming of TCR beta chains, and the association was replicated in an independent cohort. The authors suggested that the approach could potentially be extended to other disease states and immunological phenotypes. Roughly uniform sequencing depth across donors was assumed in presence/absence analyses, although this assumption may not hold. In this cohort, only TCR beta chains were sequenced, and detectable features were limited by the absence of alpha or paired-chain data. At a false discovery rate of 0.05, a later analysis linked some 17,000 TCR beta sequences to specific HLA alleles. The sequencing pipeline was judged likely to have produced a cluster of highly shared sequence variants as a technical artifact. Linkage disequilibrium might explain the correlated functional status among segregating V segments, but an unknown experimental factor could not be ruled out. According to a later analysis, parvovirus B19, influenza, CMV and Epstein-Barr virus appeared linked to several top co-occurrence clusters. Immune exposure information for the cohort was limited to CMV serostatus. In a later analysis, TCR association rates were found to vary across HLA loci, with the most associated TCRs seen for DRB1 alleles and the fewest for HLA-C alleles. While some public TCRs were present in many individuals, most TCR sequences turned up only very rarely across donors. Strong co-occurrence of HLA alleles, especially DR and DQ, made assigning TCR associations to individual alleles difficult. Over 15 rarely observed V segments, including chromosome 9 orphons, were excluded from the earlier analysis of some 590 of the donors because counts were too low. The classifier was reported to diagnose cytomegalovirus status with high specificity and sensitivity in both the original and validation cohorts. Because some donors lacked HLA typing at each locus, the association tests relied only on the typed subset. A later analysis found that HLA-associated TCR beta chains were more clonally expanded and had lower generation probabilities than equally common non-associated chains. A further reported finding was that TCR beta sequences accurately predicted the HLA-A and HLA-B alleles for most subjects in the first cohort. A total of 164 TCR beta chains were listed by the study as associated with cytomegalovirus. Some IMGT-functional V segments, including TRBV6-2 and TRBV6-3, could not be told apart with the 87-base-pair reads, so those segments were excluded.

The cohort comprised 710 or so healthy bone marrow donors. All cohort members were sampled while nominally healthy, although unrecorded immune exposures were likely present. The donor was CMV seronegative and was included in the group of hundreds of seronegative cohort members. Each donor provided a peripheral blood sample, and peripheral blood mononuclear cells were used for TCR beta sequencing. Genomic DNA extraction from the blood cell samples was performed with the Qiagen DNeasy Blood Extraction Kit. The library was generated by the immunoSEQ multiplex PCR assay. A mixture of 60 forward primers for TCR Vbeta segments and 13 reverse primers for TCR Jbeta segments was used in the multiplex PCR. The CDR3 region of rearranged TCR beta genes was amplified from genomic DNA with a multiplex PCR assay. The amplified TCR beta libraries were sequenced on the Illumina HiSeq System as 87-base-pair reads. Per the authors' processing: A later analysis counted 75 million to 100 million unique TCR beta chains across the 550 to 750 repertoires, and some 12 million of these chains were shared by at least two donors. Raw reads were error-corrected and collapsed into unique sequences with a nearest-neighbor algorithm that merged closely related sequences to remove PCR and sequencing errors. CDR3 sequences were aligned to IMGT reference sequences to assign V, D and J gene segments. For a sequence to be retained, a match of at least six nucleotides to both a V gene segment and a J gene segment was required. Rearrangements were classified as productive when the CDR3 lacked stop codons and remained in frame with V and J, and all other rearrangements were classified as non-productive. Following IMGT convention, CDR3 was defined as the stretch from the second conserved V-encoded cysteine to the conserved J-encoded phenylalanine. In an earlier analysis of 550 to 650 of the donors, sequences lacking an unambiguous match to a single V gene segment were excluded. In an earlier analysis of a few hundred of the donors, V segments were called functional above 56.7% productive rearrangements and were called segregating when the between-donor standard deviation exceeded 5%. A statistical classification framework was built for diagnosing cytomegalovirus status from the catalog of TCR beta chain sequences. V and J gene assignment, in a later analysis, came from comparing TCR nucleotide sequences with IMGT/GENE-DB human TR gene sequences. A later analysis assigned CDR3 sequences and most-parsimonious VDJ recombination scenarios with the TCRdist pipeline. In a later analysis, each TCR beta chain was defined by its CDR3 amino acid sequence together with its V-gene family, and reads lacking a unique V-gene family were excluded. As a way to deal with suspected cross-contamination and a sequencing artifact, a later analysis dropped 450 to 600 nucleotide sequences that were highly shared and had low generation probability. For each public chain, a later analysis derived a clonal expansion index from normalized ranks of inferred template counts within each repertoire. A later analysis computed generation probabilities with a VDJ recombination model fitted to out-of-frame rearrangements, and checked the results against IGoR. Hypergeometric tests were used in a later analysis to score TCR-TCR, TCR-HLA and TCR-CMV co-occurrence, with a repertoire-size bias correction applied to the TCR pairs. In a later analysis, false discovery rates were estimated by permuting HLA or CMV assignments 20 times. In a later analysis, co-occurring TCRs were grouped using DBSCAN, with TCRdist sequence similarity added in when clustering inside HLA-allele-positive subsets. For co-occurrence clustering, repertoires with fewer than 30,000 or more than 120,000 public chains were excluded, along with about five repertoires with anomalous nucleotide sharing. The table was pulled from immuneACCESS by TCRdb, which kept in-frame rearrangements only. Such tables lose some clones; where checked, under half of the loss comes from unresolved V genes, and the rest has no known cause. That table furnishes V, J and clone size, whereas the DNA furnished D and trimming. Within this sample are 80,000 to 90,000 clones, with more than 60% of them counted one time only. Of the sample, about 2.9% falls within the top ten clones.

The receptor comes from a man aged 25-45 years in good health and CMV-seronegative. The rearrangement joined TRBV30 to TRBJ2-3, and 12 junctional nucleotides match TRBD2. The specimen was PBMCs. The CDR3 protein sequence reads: CAWSVLASGGVFDTQYF. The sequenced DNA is TGTGCCTGGAGTGTACTGGCTAGCGGGGGGGTATTCGATACGCAGTATTTT.